These T cell receptor beta chains were read from a single sample in a study of CD8 T cells in Susac syndrome. TCRdb analysed the immunoSEQ multiplex PCR reads with MiXCR anew, one entry per CDR3 protein. Of 120,000 or so distinct CDR3 sequences listed, roughly 94% are singletons. The source material was CD4+ T cells from PBMCs. All receptors come from a human donor with multiple sclerosis. Both conserved end residues are part of each CDR3. A D gene is named only where the DNA matches it firmly. Rows may omit the clone size; those that give it use once, few, many or a size class.

clone size	V gene	D gene	J gene	CDR3 protein	CDR3 DNA
-	TRBV12-3/TRBV12-4	-	TRBJ1-1	CASSFSGDTEAFF	TGTGCCAGCAGTTTTTCGGGGGACACTGAAGCTTTCTTT
-	TRBV5-1	-	TRBJ2-7	CASRLRLAHSYEQYF	TGCGCCAGCAGATTGAGGCTAGCGCACTCCTACGAGCAGTACTTC
-	TRBV20-1	-	TRBJ2-5	CSALARLALETQYF	TGCAGTGCCCTCGCTCGGCTAGCGTTAGAGACCCAGTACTTC
-	TRBV3-1	TRBD1	TRBJ2-1	CASPLRDGGQGYNEQFF	TGTGCCAGCCCGCTAAGGGATGGGGGACAGGGGTACAATGAGCAGTTCTTC
-	TRBV7-9	-	TRBJ1-5	CASGKNTDYNQPQHF	TGTGCCAGCGGAAAGAACACAGACTATAATCAGCCCCAGCATTTT
-	TRBV7-2	TRBD2	TRBJ2-5	CASSLVQGGGTQYF	TGTGCCAGCAGCTTAGTTCAGGGCGGGGGGACCCAGTACTTC
once	TRBV6-1	-	TRBJ2-2	CASSERQLNTGELFF	TGTGCCAGCAGTGAAAGACAGCTTAACACCGGGGAGCTGTTTTTT
-	TRBV19	TRBD2	TRBJ2-7	CASSIDLLAGDHEQYF	TGTGCCAGTAGTATAGATCTACTAGCGGGGGACCACGAGCAGTACTTC
-	TRBV2	-	TRBJ1-4	CASSQLDSWWDEKLFF	TGTGCCAGCAGTCAACTGGACTCTTGGTGGGATGAAAAACTGTTTTTT
-	TRBV19	-	TRBJ1-5	CASSMAGSVGNQPQHF	TGTGCCAGTAGTATGGCAGGGTCTGTGGGCAATCAGCCCCAGCATTTT
once	TRBV7-9	-	TRBJ1-5	CASSLEPGVNQPQHF	TGTGCCAGCAGCTTAGAACCTGGGGTCAATCAGCCCCAGCATTTT
-	TRBV19	-	TRBJ1-2	CASNIAGSGYTF	TGTGCCAGTAATATCGCAGGGAGCGGCTACACCTTC
-	TRBV5-1	TRBD1	TRBJ2-5	CASTTGQGAWETQYF	TGCGCCAGCACCACTGGACAGGGGGCATGGGAGACCCAGTACTTC
once	TRBV5-1	-	TRBJ2-1	CASSLGQIHNEQFF	TGCGCCAGCAGCTTGGGACAGATCCACAATGAGCAGTTCTTC
-	TRBV15	-	TRBJ1-3	CATSANQENTIYF	TGTGCCACCAGCGCCAACCAAGAAAACACCATATATTTT
-	TRBV5-4	-	TRBJ2-5	CASSFGQGIQETQYF	TGTGCCAGCAGCTTTGGGCAGGGAATACAAGAGACCCAGTACTTC
-	TRBV7-9	TRBD1	TRBJ2-7	CASSLAGGLAYEQYF	TGTGCCAGCAGCTTGGCAGGGGGTTTAGCCTACGAGCAGTACTTC
-	TRBV4-3	-	TRBJ1-4	CASSQGGPREKLFF	TGCGCCAGCAGCCAAGGGGGCCCCCGGGAAAAACTGTTTTTT
-	TRBV12-3/TRBV12-4	TRBD1	TRBJ2-5	CASIRQGALGTQYF	TGTGCCAGCATTCGACAGGGGGCCTTGGGGACCCAGTACTTC
-	TRBV3-1	-	TRBJ1-1	CASSLTEGGSEAFF	TGTGCCAGCAGCTTGACAGAGGGAGGCTCCGAAGCTTTCTTT
-	TRBV29-1	-	TRBJ2-2	CSVEGASWGSGELFF	TGCAGCGTTGAAGGAGCTTCCTGGGGGTCCGGGGAGCTGTTTTTT
-	TRBV7-2	-	TRBJ2-7	CASSLQGVGYEQYF	TGTGCCAGCAGCTTACAGGGAGTAGGCTACGAGCAGTACTTC
-	TRBV19	TRBD1	TRBJ1-1	CASSGDRGWNTEAFF	TGTGCCAGTAGTGGCGACAGGGGATGGAACACTGAAGCCTTCTTT
-	TRBV20-1	-	TRBJ2-5	CSATSRGVETQYF	TGCAGTGCTACGTCGAGGGGGGTGGAGACCCAGTACTTC
-	TRBV5-1	TRBD2	TRBJ2-1	CASSLPGLADNEQFF	TGCGCCAGCAGCCTGCCGGGACTAGCGGACAATGAGCAGTTCTTC
-	TRBV28	-	TRBJ1-2	CASEPGGTDYGYTF	TGTGCCAGCGAACCGGGGGGAACCGACTATGGCTACACCTTC
-	TRBV29-1	-	TRBJ1-2	CSARGDGYTF	TGCAGCGCTCGTGGCGACGGCTACACCTTC
-	TRBV30	TRBD2	TRBJ2-1	CAWSIAGGPDEQFF	TGTGCCTGGAGTATAGCGGGAGGGCCGGATGAGCAGTTCTTC
-	TRBV12-3/TRBV12-4	TRBD1	TRBJ2-5	CASRGTGGSQETQYF	TGTGCCAGCAGGGGGACAGGGGGCTCCCAAGAGACCCAGTACTTC
-	TRBV5-1	-	TRBJ1-2	CASSFLPDYGYTF	TGCGCCAGCAGCTTTCTGCCAGACTATGGCTACACCTTC
-	TRBV5-6	TRBD1	TRBJ1-2	CASTPGQSYGYTF	TGTGCCAGCACTCCGGGACAGTCCTATGGCTACACCTTC
-	TRBV5-1	TRBD2	TRBJ2-2	CASSRRTSQYGELFF	TGCGCCAGCAGCCGCAGGACTAGCCAGTACGGGGAGCTGTTTTTT
once	TRBV30	-	TRBJ1-5	CAWSALQGLGQPQHF	TGTGCCTGGAGTGCTCTACAGGGTTTAGGTCAGCCCCAGCATTTT
-	TRBV23-1	-	TRBJ1-1	CASSQSFGRESTEAFF	TGCGCCAGCAGTCAATCGTTCGGCAGGGAAAGCACTGAAGCTTTCTTT